The entry that follows covers one T cell receptor (beta chain) sequence. Its antigen is currently unknown. In the source study's methods: Filtering differed, since immunoSEQ gave only junction sequences and no quality scores. Measured with immunoSEQ multiplex PCR; TCRdb has only the in-frame clones, and not every one. V and J calls and clone size are copied from that table; D and trimming were computed from the DNA. The table includes some 470,000 clones, roughly four fifths detected once. The sample belongs to a study of shared clonotypes between healthy human individuals. Findings of the study overall: Sequencing depth was predicted to influence how clonotypes are shared among donors.

The receptor's source is a woman aged 40 to 55 in good health. Some clones in this sample may be carry-over from other donors' samples. The sequencing sample was made of PBMCs.

In nucleotides, the CDR3 is TGTGCCAGCAGTCTCTCATGGGGCCGTCGGAACACTGAAGCTTTCTTT. Amino acids: CASSLSWGRRNTEAFF. The rearrangement uses TRBV28 and TRBJ1-1; a weak D match, TRBD1 (5 bases). CDR1 and CDR2 (germline): MDHEN, SYDVKM. CDR3 length: 16 amino acids. Deletions cut 5 bases from V and 1 base from J, with 17 bases between.